The 10 T cell receptor beta chains below were found in one sample sequenced in a study of OX40 agonist ivuxolimab in advanced cancers. Assay: immunoSEQ multiplex PCR; the TCRdb copy retains only in-frame clones and omits some. The data show more than 15,000 clones, about 93% seen once. The input for sequencing was CD4+ or CD8+ T cells sorted from blood, taken in a trial of the OX40 agonist ivuxolimab. These receptors all stem from an adult with an advanced solid tumor such as melanoma, head and neck, liver or kidney cancer.

This clone was counted only a few times. J is TRBJ2-7 and V is TRBV5-4, with TRBD1 identical over 10 bases. V lost 2 bases to trimming and J lost 3 bases; unmatched junction nucleotides: 2. Germline V gives CDR1 SGHNT, CDR2 YYREEE (reference sequence). The CDR3 runs 14 residues. Here the CDR3 DNA reads TGTGCCAGCAGCTTTGGGACAGGGGACTACGAGCAGTACTTC. Amino acid sequence: CASSFGTGDYEQYF.

The chain links TRBV11-3 to TRBJ2-7; no reliable D call. The CDR3 has 16 amino acids. V was shortened by 3 bases and J by 0 bases, with 15 bases between the two germline ends. Germline CDR1 is SGHNT and CDR2 is YENEEA. CDR3 region: CASSLAGPPNSYEQYF. CDR3 coding DNA: TGTGCCAGCAGCTTGGCAGGCCCTCCTAACTCCTACGAGCAGTACTTC.

The chain links TRBV9 to TRBJ2-1; perhaps TRBD2 as D (5 bases). V was shortened by 0 bases and J by 7 bases, with 20 bases between the two germline ends. Germline V gene lookup returns CDR1 SGDLS and CDR2 YYNGEE. This CDR3 is 17 amino acids long. CDR3 sequence reads: CASSVEAGSATLNEQFF. The CDR3 DNA is TGTGCCAGCAGCGTAGAGGCCGGTAGCGCGACCTTGAATGAGCAGTTCTTC.

The chain joins TRBV11-1 to TRBJ2-3; D might be TRBD2 (6 bases). The ends were cut back, 2 bases at V and 0 bases at J, with 18 bases in the middle. The CDR3 contains 18 residues. Germline V gene lookup returns CDR1 SGHAT and CDR2 FQDESV (reference sequence). For the CDR3, the DNA is TGTGCCAGCAGCTTATGGCCGGTAGCGGATATAAGCACAGATACGCAGTATTTT. Its translation: CASSLWPVADISTDTQYF.

The chain couples TRBV27 to TRBJ2-7; 8 bases line up with TRBD2. The CDR3 sequence is 14 residues long. V was pared by 8 bases and J by 3 bases, with 9 bases of the junction left unmatched. Germline V lookup: CDR1 MNHEY, CDR2 SMNVEV (reference sequence). CDR3 sequence: CASGQTSAFYEQYF. Written as DNA, the CDR3 is TGTGCCAGCGGACAGACTAGCGCCTTCTACGAGCAGTACTTC.

The chain couples TRBV15 to TRBJ1-5; the D gene is possibly TRBD1 (6 bases). Per the germline V gene, CDR1 is LNHNV and CDR2 is YYDKDF (reference sequence). This CDR3 comprises 15 residues. The V and J ends lost 1 base and 4 bases respectively, with 11 bases between them. The CDR3 here is CATSRGTGLNQPQHF. In nucleotides, the CDR3 is TGTGCCACCAGCAGAGGTACAGGGTTAAATCAGCCCCAGCATTTT.

The genes are TRBV9 and TRBJ2-3; either TRBD1 or TRBD2 may fit D (7 bases each). V lost 3 bases, J lost 5 bases, and 19 bases lay in between. The CDR3 is 16 amino acids. Per germline, CDR1 SGDLS and CDR2 YYNGEE. CDR3 DNA: TGTGCCAGCAGCGGTTGGGAGGGGGCTGAGGGAGATACGCAGTATTTT. This encodes CASSGWEGAEGDTQYF.

In its sample, this clone was seen once. The chain carries TRBV9 and TRBJ1-2; possible D gene TRBD1, 5 bases. The CDR3 sequence is 15 residues long. The V gene lost 5 bases and the J gene lost 1 base, with 15 bases spanning the gap. In germline, CDR1 is SGDLS, CDR2 YYNGEE. CDR3 amino acids: CASRDPDSHNYGYTF. The CDR3 bases are TGTGCCAGCAGAGATCCAGACAGTCATAACTATGGCTACACCTTC.

The chain recombines TRBV7-2 with TRBJ2-7, with unresolved D. The CDR3 length is 11 residues. Germline loops: CDR1 SGHTA, CDR2 FQGNSA. The V gene lost 3 bases and the J gene lost 4 bases, with 4 bases spanning the gap. As DNA, the CDR3 is TGTGCCAGCAGCTTGCAGTACGAGCAGTACTTC. It specifies CASSLQYEQYF.

This sequence joins TRBV27 and TRBJ1-2; perhaps TRBD1 as D (6 bases). The CDR3 runs 13 residues. Trimming removed 4 bases at V and 7 bases at J, with 13 bases between. Germline lookup yields CDR1 MNHEY and CDR2 SMNVEV (reference sequence). As DNA, the CDR3 is TGTGCCAGCAGTTACAGGGTGTCTGCTGGCTACACCTTC. Protein product: CASSYRVSAGYTF.